The clone carrying this T cell receptor (beta chain) was recorded once. What it recognizes is unknown. The donors were part of the 120-subject validation cohort, which stood apart from the roughly 700-subject first cohort. This record comes from a study of cytomegalovirus exposure and HLA in healthy donors. Assay used: immunoSEQ multiplex PCR; TCRdb lists only in-frame clones, some missing. The data contain over 100,000 clones, 85% to 95% of them singletons. This CDR3 has 15 amino acids. The V and J ends lost 6 bases and 5 bases, in that order; junction bases with no gene match: 6. Germline CDR1 MNHNS, CDR2 SASEGT. Study-wide results and limits: A later analysis found first-cohort TCR clusters tended to co-occur in the 120 validation repertoires. Cytomegalovirus association was listed for 164 TCR beta chains.

The chain uses TRBV6-1 and TRBJ2-3, with 12 bases lining up with TRBD2. The sequence came from a young woman in good health and CMV-seronegative. Sequencing was done on a sample of PBMCs. The CDR3 spells CASSSSGGAVDTQYF. The DNA of the CDR3 is TGTGCCAGCAGCTCTAGCGGGGGGGCTGTAGATACGCAGTATTTT.